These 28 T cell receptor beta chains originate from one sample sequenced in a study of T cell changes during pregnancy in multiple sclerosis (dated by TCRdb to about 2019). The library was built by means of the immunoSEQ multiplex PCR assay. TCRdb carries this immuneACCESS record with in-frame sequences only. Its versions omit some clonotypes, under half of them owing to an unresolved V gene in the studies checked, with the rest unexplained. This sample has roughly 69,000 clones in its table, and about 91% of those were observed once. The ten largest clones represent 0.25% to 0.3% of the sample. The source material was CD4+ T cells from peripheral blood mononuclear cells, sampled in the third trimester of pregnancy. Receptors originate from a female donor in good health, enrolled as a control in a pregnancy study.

Here the CDR3 reads CASSLTSGVDTQYF. The DNA for the CDR3 is TGTGCCAGCAGCTTGACTAGCGGCGTGGATACGCAGTATTTT. V usage is TRBV7-9 and J usage is TRBJ2-3, with TRBD2 identical over 9 bases. CDR3 size: 14 residues. CDR1 is SEHNR, CDR2 FQNEAQ, per germline (reference sequence). J lost 6 bases, V lost 3 bases, and 4 bases had no gene match.

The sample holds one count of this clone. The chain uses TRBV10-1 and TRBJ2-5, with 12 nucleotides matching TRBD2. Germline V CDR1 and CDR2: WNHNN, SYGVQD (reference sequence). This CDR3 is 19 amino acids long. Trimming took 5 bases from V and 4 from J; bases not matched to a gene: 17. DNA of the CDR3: TGCGCCAGCAGTCCAAAAAGGGCTAGCGGGGGGGCTGTCGGAGAGACCCAGTACTTC. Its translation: CASSPKRASGGAVGETQYF.

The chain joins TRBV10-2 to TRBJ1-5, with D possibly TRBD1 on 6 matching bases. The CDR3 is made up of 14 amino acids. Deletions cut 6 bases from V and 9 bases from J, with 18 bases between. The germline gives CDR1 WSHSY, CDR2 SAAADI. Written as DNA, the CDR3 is TGCGCCAGCAGACTAGAGGACAGAGTCGGGCCCCAGCATTTT. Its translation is CASRLEDRVGPQHF.

The CDR3, as DNA: TGCGCCAGCAGCTTGGAGGCTAGCGGGGGTAATACGCAGTATTTT. As protein: CASSLEASGGNTQYF. The chain couples TRBV5-1 to TRBJ2-3, with TRBD2 matching 10 bases. Germline V lookup: CDR1 SGHRS, CDR2 YFSETQ. This CDR3 is 15 amino acids long. V gave up 0 bases and J gave up 7 bases; unmatched junction bases: 5.

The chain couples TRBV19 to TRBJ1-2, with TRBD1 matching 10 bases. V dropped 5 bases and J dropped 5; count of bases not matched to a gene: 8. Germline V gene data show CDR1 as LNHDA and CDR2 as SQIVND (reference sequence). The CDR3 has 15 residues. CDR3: CASSGDRGLVYGYTF. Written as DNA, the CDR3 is TGTGCCAGTAGTGGAGACAGGGGGCTGGTATATGGCTACACCTTC.

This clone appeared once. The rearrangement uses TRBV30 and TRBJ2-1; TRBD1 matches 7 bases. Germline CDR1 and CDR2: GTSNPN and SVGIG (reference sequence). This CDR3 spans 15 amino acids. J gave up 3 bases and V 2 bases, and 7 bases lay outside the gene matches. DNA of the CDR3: TGTGCCTGGAGTCCGGACAGGTCCCGCTACAATGAGCAGTTCTTC. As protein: CAWSPDRSRYNEQFF.

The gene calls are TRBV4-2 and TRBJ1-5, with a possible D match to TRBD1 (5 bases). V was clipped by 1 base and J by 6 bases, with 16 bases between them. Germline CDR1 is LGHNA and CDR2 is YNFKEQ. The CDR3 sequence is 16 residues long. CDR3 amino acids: CASSQVIGQGGQPQHF. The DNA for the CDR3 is TGTGCCAGCAGCCAAGTGATTGGCCAGGGAGGTCAGCCCCAGCATTTT.

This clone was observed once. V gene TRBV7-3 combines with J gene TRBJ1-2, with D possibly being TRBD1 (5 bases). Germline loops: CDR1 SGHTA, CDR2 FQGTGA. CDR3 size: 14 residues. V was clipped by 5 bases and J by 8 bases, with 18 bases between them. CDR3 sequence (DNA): TGTGCCAGCAGCCCCGGGCGGGGGTCTGGCGGCTACACCTTC. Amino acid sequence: CASSPGRGSGGYTF.

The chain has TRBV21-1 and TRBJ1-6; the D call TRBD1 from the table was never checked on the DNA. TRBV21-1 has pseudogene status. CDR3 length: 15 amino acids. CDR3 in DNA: TGTGCCAGCAGGGGAAGGACAGGGGGTAATTCACCCCTCCACTTT. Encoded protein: CASRGRTGGNSPLHF.

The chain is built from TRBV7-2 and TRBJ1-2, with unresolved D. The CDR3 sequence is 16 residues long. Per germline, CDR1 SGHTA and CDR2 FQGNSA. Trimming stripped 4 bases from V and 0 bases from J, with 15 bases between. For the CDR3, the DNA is TGTGCCAGCAGCTCCGAAGGACGGGATACTAACTATGGCTACACCTTC. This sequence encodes CASSSEGRDTNYGYTF.

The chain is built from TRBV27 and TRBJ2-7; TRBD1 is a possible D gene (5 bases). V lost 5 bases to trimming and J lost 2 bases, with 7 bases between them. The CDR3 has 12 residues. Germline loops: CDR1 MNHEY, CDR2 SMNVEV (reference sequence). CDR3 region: CASSRTTYEQYF. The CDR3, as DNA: TGTGCCAGCAGTCGGACAACCTACGAGCAGTACTTC.

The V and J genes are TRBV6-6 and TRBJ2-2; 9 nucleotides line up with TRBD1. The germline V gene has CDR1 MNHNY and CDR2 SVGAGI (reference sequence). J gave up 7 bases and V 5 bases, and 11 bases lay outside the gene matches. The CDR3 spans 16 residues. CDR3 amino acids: CASSQQGARGVGELFF. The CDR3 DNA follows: TGTGCCAGCAGTCAACAGGGGGCAAGGGGCGTCGGGGAGCTGTTTTTT.

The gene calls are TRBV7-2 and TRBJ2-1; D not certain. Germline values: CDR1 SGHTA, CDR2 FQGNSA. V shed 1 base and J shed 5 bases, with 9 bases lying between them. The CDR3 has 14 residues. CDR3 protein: CASSLGRQNNEQFF. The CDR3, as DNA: TGTGCCAGCAGCTTAGGGCGGCAGAACAATGAGCAGTTCTTC.

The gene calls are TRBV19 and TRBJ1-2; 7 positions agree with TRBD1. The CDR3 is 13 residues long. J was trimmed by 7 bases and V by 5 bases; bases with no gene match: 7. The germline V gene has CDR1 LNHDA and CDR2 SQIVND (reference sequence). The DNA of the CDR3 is TGTGCCAGTAGTTTACAGGGGAAGAGTGGCTACACCTTC. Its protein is CASSLQGKSGYTF.

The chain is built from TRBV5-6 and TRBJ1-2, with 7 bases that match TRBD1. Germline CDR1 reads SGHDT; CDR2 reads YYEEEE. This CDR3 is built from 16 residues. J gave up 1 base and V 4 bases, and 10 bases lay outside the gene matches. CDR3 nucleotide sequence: TGTGCCAGCAGCAACAGGGCAGGGGGATTTAACTATGGCTACACCTTC. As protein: CASSNRAGGFNYGYTF.

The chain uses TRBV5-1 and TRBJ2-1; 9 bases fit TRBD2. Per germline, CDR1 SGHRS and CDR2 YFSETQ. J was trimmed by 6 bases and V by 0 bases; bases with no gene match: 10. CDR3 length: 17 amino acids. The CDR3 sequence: CASSLGRTSVSINEQFF. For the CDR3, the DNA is TGCGCCAGCAGCTTGGGGCGGACTAGCGTATCTATCAATGAGCAGTTCTTC.

CDR3 sequence (DNA): TGTGCCACCAGCAGAGACGGGACAGCTAATCAGCCCCAGCATTTT. Its translation is CATSRDGTANQPQHF. The chain couples TRBV15 to TRBJ1-5; 7 bases align to TRBD1. Germline V gene sequence: CDR1 LNHNV, CDR2 YYDKDF (reference sequence). This CDR3 has 15 amino acids. After removal of 0 bases from V and 4 bases from J, the junction contained 3 bases not matched to a gene.

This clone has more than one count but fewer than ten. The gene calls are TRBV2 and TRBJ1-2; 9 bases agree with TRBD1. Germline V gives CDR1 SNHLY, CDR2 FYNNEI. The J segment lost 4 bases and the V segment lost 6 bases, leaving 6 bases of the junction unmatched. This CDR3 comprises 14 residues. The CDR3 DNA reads TGTGCCAGCAGCCTCACAGGGGGCAGCTATGGCTACACCTTC. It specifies CASSLTGGSYGYTF.

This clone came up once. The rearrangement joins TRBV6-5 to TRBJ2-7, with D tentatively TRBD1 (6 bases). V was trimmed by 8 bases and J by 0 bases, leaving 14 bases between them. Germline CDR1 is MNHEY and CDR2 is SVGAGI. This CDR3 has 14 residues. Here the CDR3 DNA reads TGTGCCAGCGCGCGGACAGCCTCCTCCTACGAGCAGTACTTC. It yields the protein CASARTASSYEQYF.

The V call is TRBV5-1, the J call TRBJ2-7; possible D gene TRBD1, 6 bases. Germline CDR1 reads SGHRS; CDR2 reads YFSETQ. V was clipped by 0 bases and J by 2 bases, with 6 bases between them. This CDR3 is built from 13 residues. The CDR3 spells CASSLDRAYEQYF. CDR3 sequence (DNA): TGCGCCAGCAGCTTGGACAGGGCCTACGAGCAGTACTTC.

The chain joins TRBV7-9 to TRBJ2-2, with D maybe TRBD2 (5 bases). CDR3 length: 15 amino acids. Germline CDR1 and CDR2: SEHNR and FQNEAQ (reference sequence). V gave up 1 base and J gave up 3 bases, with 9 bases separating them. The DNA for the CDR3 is TGTGCCAGCAGCTTAGGCTTGGGAGACACCGGGGAGCTGTTTTTT. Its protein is CASSLGLGDTGELFF.

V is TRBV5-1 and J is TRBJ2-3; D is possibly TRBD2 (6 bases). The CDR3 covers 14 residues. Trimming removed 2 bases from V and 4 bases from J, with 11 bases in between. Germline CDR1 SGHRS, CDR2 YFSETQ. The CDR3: CASSLAGDPDTQYF. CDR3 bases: TGCGCCAGCAGCTTAGCGGGTGACCCAGATACGCAGTATTTT.

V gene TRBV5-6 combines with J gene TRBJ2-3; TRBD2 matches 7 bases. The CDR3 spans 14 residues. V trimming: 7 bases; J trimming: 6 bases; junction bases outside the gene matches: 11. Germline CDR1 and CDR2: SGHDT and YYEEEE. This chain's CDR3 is CASYNLGGLDTQYF. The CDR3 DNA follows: TGTGCCAGCTATAATTTGGGGGGGTTGGATACGCAGTATTTT.

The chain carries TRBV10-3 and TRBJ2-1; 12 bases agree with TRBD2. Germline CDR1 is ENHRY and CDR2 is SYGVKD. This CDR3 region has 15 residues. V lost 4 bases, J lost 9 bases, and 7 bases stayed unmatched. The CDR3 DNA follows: TGTGCCATCAGTGGACTAGCGGGGGATTTGAGTGAGCAGTTCTTC. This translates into CAISGLAGDLSEQFF.

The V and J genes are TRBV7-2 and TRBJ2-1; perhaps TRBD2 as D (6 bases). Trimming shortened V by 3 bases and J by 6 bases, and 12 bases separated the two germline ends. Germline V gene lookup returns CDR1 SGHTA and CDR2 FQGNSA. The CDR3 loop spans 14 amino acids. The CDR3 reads CASSLGGSSNEQFF. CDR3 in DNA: TGTGCCAGCAGCTTGGGGGGATCTAGCAATGAGCAGTTCTTC.

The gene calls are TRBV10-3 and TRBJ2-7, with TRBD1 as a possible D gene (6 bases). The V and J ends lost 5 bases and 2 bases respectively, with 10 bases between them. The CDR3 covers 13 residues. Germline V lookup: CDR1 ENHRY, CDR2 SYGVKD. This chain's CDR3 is CAISTGQPYEQYF. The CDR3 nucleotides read TGTGCCATCAGTACAGGGCAACCCTACGAGCAGTACTTC.

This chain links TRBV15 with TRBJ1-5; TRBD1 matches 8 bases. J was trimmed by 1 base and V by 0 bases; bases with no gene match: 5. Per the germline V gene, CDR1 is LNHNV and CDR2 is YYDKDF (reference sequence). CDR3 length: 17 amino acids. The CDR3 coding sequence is TGTGCCACCAGCAGAGAAGACAGGGGAAGGAGCAATCAGCCCCAGCATTTT. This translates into CATSREDRGRSNQPQHF. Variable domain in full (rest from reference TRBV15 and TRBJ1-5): DAMVIQNPRYQVTQFGKPVTLSCSQTLNHNVMYWYQQKSSQAPKLLFHYYDKDFNNEADTPDNFQSRRPNTSFCFLDIRSPGLGDTAMYLCATSREDRGRSNQPQHFGDGTRLSIL.

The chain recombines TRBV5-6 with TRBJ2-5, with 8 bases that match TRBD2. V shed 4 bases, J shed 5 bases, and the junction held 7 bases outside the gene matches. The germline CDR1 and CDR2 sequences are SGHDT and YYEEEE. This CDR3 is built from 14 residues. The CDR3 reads CASSTGLGVETQYF. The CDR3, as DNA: TGTGCCAGCAGCACGGGACTAGGGGTCGAGACCCAGTACTTC.